The sequence of this TCR beta chain was determined in a study of blood T cell repertoires in COVID-19. The repertoire was sequenced with immunoSEQ multiplex PCR; TCRdb's copy has only in-frame clones and lacks some. This sample has fewer than 700,000 clones, with 85% to 90% found just once. V was shortened by 6 bases and J by 4 bases, with 13 bases between the two germline ends. The CDR3 spans 13 residues. The sequence derives from a woman aged 45 to 65 with COVID-19, enrolled during active disease. Material for sequencing was peripheral blood. The V call is TRBV12-3 or TRBV12-4, the J call TRBJ2-7; possible D gene TRBD1, 6 bases. The CDR3 loop reads CASRQGNVYEQYF. In nucleotides, the CDR3 is TGTGCCAGCAGACAGGGAAATGTTTACGAGCAGTACTTC.